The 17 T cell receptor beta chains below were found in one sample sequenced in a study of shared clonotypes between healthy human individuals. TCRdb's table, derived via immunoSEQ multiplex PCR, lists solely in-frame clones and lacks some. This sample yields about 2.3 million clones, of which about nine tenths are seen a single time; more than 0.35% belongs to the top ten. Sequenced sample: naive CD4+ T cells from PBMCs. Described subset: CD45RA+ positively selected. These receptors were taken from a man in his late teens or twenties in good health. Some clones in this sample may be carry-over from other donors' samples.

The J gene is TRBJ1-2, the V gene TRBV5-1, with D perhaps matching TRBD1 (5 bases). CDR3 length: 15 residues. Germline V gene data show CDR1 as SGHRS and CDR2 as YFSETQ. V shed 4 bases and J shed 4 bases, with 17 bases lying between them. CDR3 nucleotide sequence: TGCGCCAGCAGCCAGAGTGGAGGGGCGACCTATGGCTACACCTTC. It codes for CASSQSGGATYGYTF.

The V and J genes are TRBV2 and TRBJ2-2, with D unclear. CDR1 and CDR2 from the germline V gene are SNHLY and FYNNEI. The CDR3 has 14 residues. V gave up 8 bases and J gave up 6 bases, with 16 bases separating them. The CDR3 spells CASQDLLPAGELFF. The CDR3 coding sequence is TGTGCCAGCCAAGACCTATTGCCCGCCGGGGAGCTGTTTTTT.

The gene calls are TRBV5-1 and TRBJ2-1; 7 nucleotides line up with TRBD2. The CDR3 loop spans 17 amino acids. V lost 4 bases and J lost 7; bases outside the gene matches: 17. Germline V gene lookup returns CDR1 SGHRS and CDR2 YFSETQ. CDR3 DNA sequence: TGCGCCAGCAGCCCCTCCCTGACTAGCTCGGGATTGAATGAGCAGTTCTTC. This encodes CASSPSLTSSGLNEQFF.

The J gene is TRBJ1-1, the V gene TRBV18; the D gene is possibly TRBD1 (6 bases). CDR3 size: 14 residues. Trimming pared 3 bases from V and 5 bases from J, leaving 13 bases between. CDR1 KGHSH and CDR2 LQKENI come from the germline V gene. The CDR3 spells CASSPGGRETEAFF. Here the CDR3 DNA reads TGTGCCAGCTCACCGGGGGGGCGCGAGACTGAAGCTTTCTTT.

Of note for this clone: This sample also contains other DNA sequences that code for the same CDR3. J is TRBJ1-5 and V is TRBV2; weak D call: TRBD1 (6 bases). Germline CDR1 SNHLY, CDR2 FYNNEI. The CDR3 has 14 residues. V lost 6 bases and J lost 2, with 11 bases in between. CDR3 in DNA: TGTGCCAGCAGCGAGACAGGCGGCAATCAGCCCCAGCATTTT. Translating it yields CASSETGGNQPQHF.

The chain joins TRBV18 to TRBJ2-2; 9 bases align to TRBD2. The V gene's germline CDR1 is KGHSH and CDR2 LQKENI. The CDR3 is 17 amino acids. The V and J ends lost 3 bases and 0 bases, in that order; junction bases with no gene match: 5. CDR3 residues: CASSPMLAGSNTGELFF. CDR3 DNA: TGTGCCAGCTCACCGATGCTAGCGGGGTCGAACACCGGGGAGCTGTTTTTT.

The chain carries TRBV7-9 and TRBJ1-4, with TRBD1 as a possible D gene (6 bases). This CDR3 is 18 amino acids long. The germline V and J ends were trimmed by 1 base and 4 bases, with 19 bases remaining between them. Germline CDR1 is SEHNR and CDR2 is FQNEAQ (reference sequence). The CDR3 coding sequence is TGTGCCAGCAGCTTAGAGGGCCGCGGGGGGCCCCTTAATGAAAAACTGTTTTTT. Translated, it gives CASSLEGRGGPLNEKLFF. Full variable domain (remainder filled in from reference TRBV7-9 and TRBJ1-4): DTGVSQNPRHKITKRGQNVTFRCDPISEHNRLYWYRQTLGQGPEFLTYFQNEAQLEKSRLLSDRFSAERPKGSFSTLEIQRTEQGDSAMYLCASSLEGRGGPLNEKLFFGSGTQLSVL.

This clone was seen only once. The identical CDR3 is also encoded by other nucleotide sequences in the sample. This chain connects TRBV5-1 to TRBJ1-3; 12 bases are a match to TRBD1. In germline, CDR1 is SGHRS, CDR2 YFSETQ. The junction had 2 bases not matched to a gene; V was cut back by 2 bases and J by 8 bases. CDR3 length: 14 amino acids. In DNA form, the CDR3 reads TGCGCCAGCAGCTTCGGGACAGGGGGCGACACCATATATTTT. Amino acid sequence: CASSFGTGGDTIYF.

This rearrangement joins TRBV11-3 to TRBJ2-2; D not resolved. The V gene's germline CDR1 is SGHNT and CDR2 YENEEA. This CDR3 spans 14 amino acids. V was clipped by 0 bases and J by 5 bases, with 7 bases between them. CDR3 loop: CASSLDVGTGELFF. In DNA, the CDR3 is TGTGCCAGCAGCTTAGACGTGGGGACCGGGGAGCTGTTTTTT.

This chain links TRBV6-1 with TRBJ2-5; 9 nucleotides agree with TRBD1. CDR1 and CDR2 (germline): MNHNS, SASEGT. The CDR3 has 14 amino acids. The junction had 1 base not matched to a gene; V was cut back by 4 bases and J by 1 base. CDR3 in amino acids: CASSAGQGQETQYF. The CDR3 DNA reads TGTGCCAGCAGTGCGGGACAGGGCCAAGAGACCCAGTACTTC.

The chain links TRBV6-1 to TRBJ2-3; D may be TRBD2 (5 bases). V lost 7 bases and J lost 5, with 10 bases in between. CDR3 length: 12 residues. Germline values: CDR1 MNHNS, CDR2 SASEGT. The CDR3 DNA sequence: TGTGCCAGCACCCCAACTAGAGATACGCAGTATTTT. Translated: CASTPTRDTQYF.

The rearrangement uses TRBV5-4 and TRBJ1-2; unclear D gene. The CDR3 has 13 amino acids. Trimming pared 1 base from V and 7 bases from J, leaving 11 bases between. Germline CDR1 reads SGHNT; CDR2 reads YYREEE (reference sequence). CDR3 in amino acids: CASSLSQDVGYTF. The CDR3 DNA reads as TGTGCCAGCAGCTTGAGTCAGGACGTTGGCTACACCTTC. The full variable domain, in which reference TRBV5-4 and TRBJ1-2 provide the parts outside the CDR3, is ETGVTQSPTHLIKTRGQQVTLRCSSQSGHNTVSWYQQALGQGPQFIFQYYREEENGRGNFPPRFSGLQFPNYSSELNVNALELDDSALYLCASSLSQDVGYTFGSGTRLTVV.

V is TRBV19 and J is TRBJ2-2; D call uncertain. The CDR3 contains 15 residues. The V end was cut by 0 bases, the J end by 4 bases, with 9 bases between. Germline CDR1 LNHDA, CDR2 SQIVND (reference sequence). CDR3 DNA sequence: TGTGCCAGTAGTATAGATAGGCCGAGCACCGGGGAGCTGTTTTTT. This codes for CASSIDRPSTGELFF.

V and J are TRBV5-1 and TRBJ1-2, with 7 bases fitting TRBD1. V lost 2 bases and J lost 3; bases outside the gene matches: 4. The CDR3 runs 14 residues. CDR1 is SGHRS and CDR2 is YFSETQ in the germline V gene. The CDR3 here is CASSFKGADYGYTF. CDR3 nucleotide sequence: TGCGCCAGCAGCTTTAAGGGGGCGGACTATGGCTACACCTTC.

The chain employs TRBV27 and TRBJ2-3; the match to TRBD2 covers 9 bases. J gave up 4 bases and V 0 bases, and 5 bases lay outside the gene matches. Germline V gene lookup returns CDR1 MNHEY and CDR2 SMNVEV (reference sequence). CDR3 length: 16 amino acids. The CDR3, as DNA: TGTGCCAGCAGTTTATCCAGCGGGAGGATCTCAGATACGCAGTATTTT. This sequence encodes CASSLSSGRISDTQYF.

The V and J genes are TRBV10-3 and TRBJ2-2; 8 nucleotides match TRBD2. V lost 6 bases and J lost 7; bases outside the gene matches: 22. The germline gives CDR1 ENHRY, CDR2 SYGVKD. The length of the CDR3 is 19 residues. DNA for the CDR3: TGTGCCATCAGGGCCTCGAAGCAACTCGCGGGAGGTTTGGGCGGGGAGCTGTTTTTT. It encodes CAIRASKQLAGGLGGELFF.

The CDR3 loop is CASSLVPNRQYEQYF. DNA for the CDR3: TGCGCCAGCAGCTTGGTACCTAACCGCCAATACGAGCAGTACTTC. This chain joins TRBV5-1 and TRBJ2-7; D not certain. The CDR3 runs to 15 residues. Trimming took 0 bases from V and 4 from J, leaving 14 bases between them. The germline CDR1 and CDR2 sequences are SGHRS and YFSETQ.